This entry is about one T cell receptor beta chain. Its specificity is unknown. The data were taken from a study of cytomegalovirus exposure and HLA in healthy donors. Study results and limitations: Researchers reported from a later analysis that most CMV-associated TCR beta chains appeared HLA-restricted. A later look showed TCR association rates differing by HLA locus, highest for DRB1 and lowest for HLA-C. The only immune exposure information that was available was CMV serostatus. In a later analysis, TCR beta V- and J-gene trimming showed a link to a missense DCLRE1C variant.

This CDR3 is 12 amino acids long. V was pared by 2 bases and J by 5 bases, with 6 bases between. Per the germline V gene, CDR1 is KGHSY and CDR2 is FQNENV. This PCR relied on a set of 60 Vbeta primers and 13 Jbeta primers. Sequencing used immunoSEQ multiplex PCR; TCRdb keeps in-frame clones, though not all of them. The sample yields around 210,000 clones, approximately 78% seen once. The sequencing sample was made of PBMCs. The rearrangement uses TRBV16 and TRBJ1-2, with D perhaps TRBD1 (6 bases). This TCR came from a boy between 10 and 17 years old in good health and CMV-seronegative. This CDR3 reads CASSQRGYGYTF. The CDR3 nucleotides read TGTGCCAGCAGCCAAAGGGGGTATGGCTACACCTTC.